This entry describes one TCR beta chain. Sequencing used immunoSEQ multiplex PCR; TCRdb keeps in-frame clones, though not all of them. The sample holds around 280,000 clones, around 90% seen once. The germline V gene encodes CDR1 SGDLS and CDR2 YYNGEE. The V and J ends lost 0 bases and 8 bases respectively, with 14 bases between them. The CDR3 runs 14 residues. This entry belongs to a study of blood T cell repertoires in COVID-19. Participants spanned ages about 18 to 90 years and resided in around 25 US areas. The clonotype originates from a middle-aged woman who had recovered from COVID-19. Sequenced sample: PBMCs or T cells enriched from blood (not recorded which). V gene TRBV9 combines with J gene TRBJ1-2, with unresolved D. CDR3 sequence reads: CASSVDWQKEGYTF. The CDR3 DNA is TGTGCCAGCAGCGTAGATTGGCAGAAGGAGGGCTACACCTTC.